The 4 T cell receptor beta chains given below trace back to one sample, sequenced in a study of blood T cell repertoires in COVID-19. The data were produced by immunoSEQ multiplex PCR, yet TCRdb's version contains in-frame clones alone and is incomplete. Of approximately 670,000 clones in the sample, more than 80% were seen once. The sample comprised peripheral blood. These receptors were collected from a woman aged 18-29 years with acute or convalescent COVID-19.

The V and J genes are TRBV6-1 and TRBJ2-1; 8 bases align to TRBD1. J was trimmed by 6 bases and V by 3 bases; bases with no gene match: 4. CDR3 length: 14 amino acids. CDR1 and CDR2 from the germline V gene are MNHNS and SASEGT. The CDR3 DNA follows: TGTGCCAGCAGTGAGGACAGGGTTGCCAATGAGCAGTTCTTC. Its translation: CASSEDRVANEQFF.

This chain connects TRBV4-1 to TRBJ2-5; TRBD1 agrees at 7 bases. The germline V gene has CDR1 MGHRA and CDR2 YSYEKL. The CDR3 sequence is 17 residues long. Trimming at V came to 3 bases and at J to 0 bases, leaving 10 bases not matched to a gene. The CDR3 reads CASSQVKTGPYQETQYF. CDR3 DNA: TGCGCCAGCAGCCAGGTTAAGACAGGGCCGTACCAAGAGACCCAGTACTTC.

The chain links TRBV7-4 to TRBJ1-3; perhaps TRBD1 as D (6 bases). The CDR3 runs 19 residues. V dropped 5 bases and J dropped 3 bases, with 26 bases sitting between them. CDR1 is SGHVT, CDR2 SQSDAQ, per germline. The CDR3, as DNA: TGTGCCAGCAGCCCCCCTGCCCAGACAGGTCTAAGAAGTGGAAACACCATATATTTT. Translated: CASSPPAQTGLRSGNTIYF.

The V and J genes are TRBV4-2 and TRBJ1-3, with 9 bases aligning to TRBD1. With V trimmed by 1 base and J by 4 bases, 5 bases remained unmatched. This CDR3 has 16 amino acids. In germline, CDR1 is LGHNA, CDR2 YNFKEQ. In DNA, the CDR3 is TGTGCCAGCAGCCAAGTCGGGGACAGGGTCGGAAACACCATATATTTT. Translation: CASSQVGDRVGNTIYF.